This TCR beta chain was sequenced for a study of blood T cell repertoires in COVID-19. Study information: The United States, Italy and Spain supplied acute and convalescent COVID-19 samples.

Repertoires were generated with immunoSEQ multiplex PCR, while TCRdb's copy carries only in-frame clones and drops some. The sample includes 150,000 or so clones, 80% of them seen just once. CDR1 is SGHAT, CDR2 FQNNGV, per germline. V lost 5 bases, J lost 7 bases, and 6 bases stayed unmatched. The CDR3 totals 15 residues. Cohorts were based on clinical histories the participants reported. V usage is TRBV11-2 and J usage is TRBJ2-7; 15 positions agree with TRBD2. This receptor was taken from a woman in her fifties or sixties who had recovered from COVID-19. Sequencing used PBMCs or T cells enriched from blood (not recorded which). CDR3 in amino acids: CASSQGLAGGREQYF. The CDR3 DNA sequence: TGTGCCAGCAGCCAAGGACTAGCGGGGGGGCGGGAGCAGTACTTC.